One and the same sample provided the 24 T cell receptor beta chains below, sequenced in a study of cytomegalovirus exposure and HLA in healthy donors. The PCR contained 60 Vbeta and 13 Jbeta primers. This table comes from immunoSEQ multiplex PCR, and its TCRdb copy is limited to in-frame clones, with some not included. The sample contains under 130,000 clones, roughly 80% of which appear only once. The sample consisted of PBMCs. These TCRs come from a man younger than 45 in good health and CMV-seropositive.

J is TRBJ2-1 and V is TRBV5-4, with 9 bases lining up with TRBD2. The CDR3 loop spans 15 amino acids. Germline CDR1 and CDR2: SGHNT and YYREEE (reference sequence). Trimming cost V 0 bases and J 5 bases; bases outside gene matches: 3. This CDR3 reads CASSLEAGGNNEQFF. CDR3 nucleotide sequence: TGTGCCAGCAGCTTGGAAGCGGGGGGAAACAATGAGCAGTTCTTC.

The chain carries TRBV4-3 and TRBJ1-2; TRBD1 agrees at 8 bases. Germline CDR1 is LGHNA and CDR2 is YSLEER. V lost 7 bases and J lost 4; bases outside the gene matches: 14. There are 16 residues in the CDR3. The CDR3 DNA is TGCGCCAGCACACCGGGACAGGCCCCTCGGTCCTATGGCTACACCTTC. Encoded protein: CASTPGQAPRSYGYTF.

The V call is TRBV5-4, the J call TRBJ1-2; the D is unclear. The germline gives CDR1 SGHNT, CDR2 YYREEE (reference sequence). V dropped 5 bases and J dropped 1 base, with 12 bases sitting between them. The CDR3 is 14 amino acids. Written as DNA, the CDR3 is TGTGCCAGCAGGGCGTATGGGAGTAACTATGGCTACACCTTC. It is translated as CASRAYGSNYGYTF.

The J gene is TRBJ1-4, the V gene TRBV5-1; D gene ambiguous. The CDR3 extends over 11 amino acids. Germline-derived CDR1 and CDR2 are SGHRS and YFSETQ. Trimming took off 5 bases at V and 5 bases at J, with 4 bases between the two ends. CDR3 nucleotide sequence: TGCGCCAGCAGGGAGAATGAAAAACTGTTTTTT. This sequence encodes CASRENEKLFF.

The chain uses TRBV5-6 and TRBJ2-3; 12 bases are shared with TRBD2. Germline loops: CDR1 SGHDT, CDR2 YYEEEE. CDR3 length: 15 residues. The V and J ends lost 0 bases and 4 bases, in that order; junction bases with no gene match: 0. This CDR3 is CASSLGLAGADTQYF. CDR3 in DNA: TGTGCCAGCAGCTTGGGACTAGCGGGGGCAGATACGCAGTATTTT. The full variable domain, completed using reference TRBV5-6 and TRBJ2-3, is DAGVTQSPTHLIKTRGQQVTLRCSPKSGHDTVSWYQQALGQGPQFIFQYYEEEERQRGNFPDRFSGHQFPNYSSELNVNALLLGDSALYLCASSLGLAGADTQYFGPGTRLTVL.

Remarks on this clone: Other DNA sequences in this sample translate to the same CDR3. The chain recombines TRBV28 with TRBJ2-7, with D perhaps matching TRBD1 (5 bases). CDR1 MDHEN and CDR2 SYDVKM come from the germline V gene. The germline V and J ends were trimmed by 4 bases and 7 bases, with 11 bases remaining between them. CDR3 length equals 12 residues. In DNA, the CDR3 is TGTGCCAGCAGTTGGCACTCAGGGGAGCAGTACTTC. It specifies CASSWHSGEQYF.

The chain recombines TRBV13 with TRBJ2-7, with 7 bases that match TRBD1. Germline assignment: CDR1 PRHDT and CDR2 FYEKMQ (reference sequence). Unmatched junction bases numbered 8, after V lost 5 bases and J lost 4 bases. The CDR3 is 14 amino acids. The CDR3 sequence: CASSTRQGLYEQYF. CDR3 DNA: TGTGCCAGCAGCACCCGACAGGGTTTATACGAGCAGTACTTC.

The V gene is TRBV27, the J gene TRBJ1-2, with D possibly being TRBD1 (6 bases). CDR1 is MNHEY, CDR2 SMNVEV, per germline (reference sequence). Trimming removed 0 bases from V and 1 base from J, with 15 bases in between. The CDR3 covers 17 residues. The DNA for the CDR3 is TGTGCCAGCAGTTTATCGATGCAGGGGTCAATTAACTATGGCTACACCTTC. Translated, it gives CASSLSMQGSINYGYTF.

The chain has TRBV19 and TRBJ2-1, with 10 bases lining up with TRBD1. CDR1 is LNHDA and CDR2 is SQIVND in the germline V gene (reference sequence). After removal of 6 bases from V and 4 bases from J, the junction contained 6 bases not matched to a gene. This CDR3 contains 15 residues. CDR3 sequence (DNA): TGTGCCAGTAGCGACCGGGACAGGGGTTACAATGAGCAGTTCTTC. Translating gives CASSDRDRGYNEQFF.

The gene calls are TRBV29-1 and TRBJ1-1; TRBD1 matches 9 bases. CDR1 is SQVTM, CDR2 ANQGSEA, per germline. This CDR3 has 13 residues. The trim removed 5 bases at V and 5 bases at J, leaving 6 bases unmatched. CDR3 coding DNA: TGCAGCGTTAACAGGGGGCAGGGTACTGAAGCTTTCTTT. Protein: CSVNRGQGTEAFF.

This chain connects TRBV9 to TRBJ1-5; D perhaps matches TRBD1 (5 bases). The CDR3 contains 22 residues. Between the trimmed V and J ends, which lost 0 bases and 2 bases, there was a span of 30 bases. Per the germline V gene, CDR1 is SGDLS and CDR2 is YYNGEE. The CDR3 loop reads CASSVDDRDAVWGFLGNQPQHF. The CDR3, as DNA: TGTGCCAGCAGCGTAGATGACAGAGATGCGGTTTGGGGCTTTTTGGGCAATCAGCCCCAGCATTTT.

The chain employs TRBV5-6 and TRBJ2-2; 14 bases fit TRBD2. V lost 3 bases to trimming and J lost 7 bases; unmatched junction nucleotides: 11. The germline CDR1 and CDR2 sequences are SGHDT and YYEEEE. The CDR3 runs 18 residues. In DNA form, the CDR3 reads TGTGCCAGCAGCTGGGGGACTAGCGGGGGCCTACTCGTCGGGGAGCTGTTTTTT. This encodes CASSWGTSGGLLVGELFF.

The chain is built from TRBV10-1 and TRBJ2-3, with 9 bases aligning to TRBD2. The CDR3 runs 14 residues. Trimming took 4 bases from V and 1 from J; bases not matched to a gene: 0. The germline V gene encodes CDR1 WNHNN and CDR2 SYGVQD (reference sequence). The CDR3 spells CASSGTSGTDTQYF. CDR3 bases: TGCGCCAGCAGTGGGACTAGCGGCACAGATACGCAGTATTTT.

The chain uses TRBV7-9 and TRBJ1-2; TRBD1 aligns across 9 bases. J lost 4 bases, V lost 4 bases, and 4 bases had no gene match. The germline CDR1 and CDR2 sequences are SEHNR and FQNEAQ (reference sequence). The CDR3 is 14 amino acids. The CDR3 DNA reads TGTGCCAGCAGCTCCACAGGGGGCGGCTATGGCTACACCTTC. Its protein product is CASSSTGGGYGYTF.

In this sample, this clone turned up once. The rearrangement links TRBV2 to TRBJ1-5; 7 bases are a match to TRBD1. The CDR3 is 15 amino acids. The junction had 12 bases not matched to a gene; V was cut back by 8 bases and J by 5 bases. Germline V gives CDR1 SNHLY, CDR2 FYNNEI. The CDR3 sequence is CASLPDRPRDQPQHF. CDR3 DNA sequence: TGTGCCAGCTTGCCGGACAGGCCGAGGGATCAGCCCCAGCATTTT.

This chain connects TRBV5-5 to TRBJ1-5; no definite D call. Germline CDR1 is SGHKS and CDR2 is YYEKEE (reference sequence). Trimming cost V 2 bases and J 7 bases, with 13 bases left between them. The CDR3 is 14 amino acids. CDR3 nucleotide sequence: TGTGCCAGCAGCTTATTAGGGCAGCGGCAGCCCCAGCATTTT. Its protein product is CASSLLGQRQPQHF.

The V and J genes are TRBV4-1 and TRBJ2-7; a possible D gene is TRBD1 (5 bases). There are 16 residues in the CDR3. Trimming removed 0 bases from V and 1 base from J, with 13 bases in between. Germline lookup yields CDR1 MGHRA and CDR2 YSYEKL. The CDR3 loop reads CASSQETAGNSYEQYF. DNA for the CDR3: TGCGCCAGCAGCCAAGAAACGGCAGGGAATTCCTACGAGCAGTACTTC.

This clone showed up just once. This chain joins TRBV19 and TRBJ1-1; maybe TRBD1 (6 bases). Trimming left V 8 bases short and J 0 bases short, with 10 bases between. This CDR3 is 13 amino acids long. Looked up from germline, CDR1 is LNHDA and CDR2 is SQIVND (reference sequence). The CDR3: CASSGVVNTEAFF. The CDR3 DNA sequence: TGTGCCAGTTCAGGGGTGGTGAACACTGAAGCTTTCTTT.

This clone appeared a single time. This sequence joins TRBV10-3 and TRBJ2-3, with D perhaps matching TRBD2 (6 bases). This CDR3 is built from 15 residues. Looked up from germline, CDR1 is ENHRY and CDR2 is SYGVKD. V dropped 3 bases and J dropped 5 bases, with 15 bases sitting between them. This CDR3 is CAISDPASAEDTQYF. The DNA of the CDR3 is TGTGCCATCAGTGATCCCGCTAGCGCCGAAGATACGCAGTATTTT.

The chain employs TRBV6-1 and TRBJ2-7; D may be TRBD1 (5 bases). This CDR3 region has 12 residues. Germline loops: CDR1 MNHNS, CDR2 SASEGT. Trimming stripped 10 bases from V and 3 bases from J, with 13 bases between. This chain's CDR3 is CATLMTVYEQYF. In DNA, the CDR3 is TGTGCCACACTCATGACAGTCTACGAGCAGTACTTC.

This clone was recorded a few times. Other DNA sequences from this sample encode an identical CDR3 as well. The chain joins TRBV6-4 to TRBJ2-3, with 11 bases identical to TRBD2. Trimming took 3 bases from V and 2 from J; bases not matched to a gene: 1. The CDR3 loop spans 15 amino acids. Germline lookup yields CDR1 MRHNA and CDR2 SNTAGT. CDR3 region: CASSDSGGATDTQYF. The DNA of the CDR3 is TGTGCCAGCAGTGATAGCGGGGGGGCCACAGATACGCAGTATTTT.

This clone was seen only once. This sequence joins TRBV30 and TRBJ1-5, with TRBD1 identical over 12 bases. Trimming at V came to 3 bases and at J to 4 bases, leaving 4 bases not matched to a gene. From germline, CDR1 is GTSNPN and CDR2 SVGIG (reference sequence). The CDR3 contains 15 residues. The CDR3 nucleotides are TGTGCCTGGAGGGAGGGACAGGGGGCGAATCAGCCCCAGCATTTT. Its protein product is CAWREGQGANQPQHF.

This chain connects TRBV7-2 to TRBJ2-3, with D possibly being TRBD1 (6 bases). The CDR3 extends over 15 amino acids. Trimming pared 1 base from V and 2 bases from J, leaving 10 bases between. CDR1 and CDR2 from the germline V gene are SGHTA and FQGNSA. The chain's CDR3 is CASSLGGPATDTQYF. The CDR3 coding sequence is TGTGCCAGCAGCTTAGGGGGGCCCGCCACAGATACGCAGTATTTT. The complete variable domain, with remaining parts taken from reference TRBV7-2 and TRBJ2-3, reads GAGVSQSPSNKVTEKGKDVELRCDPISGHTALYWYRQSLGQGLEFLIYFQGNSAPDKSGLPSDRFSAERTGGSVSTLTIQRTQQEDSAVYLCASSLGGPATDTQYFGPGTRLTVL.

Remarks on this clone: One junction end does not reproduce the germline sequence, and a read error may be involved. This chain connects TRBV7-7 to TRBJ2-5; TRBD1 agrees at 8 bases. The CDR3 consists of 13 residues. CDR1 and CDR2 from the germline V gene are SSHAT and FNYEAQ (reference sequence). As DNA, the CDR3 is TGTGCTAGCAGCTCGGACAGGGTAAAGACCCAGTACTTC. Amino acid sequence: CASSSDRVKTQYF.